A single TCR beta chain is shown here with its context. The antigen is unknown. The assay was immunoSEQ multiplex PCR, and TCRdb's table has in-frame clones only and misses some. There are about 130,000 clones in the sample; about nine tenths occur only once, and 6.9% lies in the top ten. This entry comes from a study of T cell responses to AZD1222 COVID-19 vaccine. Findings and limits, study-wide: Nearly half of spike-specific TCRs reportedly target unmutated variant regions. It was only after the peak T cell response that any repertoires were sampled.

V shed 1 base, J shed 6 bases, and the junction held 8 bases outside the gene matches. This CDR3 spans 16 amino acids. The germline V gene encodes CDR1 SGHDN and CDR2 FVKESK. The sample here was peripheral blood, taken on day 0 of AZD1222 vaccination. This rearrangement joins TRBV14 to TRBJ2-2; the match to TRBD1 covers 7 bases. This sequence was found in an adult in good health. The CDR3 spells CASSQGLGTVPGELFF. The CDR3 coding sequence is TGTGCCAGCAGCCAAGGCCTCGGGACAGTTCCCGGGGAGCTGTTTTTT. The full variable domain, completed using reference TRBV14 and TRBJ2-2, is EAGVTQFPSHSVIEKGQTVTLRCDPISGHDNLYWYRRVMGKEIKFLLHFVKESKQDESGMPNNRFLAERTGGTYSTLKVQPAELEDSGVYFCASSQGLGTVPGELFFGEGSRLTVL.